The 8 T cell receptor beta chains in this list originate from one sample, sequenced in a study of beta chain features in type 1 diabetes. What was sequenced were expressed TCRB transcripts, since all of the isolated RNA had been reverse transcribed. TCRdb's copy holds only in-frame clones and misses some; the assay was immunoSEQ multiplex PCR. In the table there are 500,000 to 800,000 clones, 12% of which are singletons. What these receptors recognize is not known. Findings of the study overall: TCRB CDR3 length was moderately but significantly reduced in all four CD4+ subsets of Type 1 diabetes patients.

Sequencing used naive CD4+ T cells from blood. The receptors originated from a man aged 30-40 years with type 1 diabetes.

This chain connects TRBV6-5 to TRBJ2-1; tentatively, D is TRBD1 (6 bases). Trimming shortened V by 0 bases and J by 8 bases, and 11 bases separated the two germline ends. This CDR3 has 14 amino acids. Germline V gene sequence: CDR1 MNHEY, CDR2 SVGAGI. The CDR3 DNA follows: TGTGCCAGCAGTTACTCGGTAGGGGGACATGAGCAGTTCTTC. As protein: CASSYSVGGHEQFF.

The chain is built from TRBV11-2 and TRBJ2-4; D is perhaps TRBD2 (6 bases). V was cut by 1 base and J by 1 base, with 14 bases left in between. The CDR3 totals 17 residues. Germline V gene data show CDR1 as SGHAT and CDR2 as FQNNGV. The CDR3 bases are TGTGCCAGCAGCTTAGTCCCGGGTCGGGGGGCCAAAAACATTCAGTACTTC. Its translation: CASSLVPGRGAKNIQYF.

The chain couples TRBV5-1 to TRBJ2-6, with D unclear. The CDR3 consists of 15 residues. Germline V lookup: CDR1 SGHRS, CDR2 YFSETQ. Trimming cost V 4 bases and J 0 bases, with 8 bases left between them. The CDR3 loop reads CASSHQDSGANVLTF. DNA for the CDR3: TGCGCCAGCAGCCACCAAGACTCTGGGGCCAACGTCCTGACTTTC.

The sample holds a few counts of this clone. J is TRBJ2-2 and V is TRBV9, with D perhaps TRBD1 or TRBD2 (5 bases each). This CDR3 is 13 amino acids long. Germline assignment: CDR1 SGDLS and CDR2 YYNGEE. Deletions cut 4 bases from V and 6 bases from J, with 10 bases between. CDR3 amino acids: CASSRDRAGELFF. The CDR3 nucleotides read TGTGCCAGCAGCCGGGACCGCGCCGGGGAGCTGTTTTTT.

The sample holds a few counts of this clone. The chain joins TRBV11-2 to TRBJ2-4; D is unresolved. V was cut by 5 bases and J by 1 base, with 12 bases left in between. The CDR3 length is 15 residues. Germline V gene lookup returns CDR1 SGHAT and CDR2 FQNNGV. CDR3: CASSLPVGAKNIQYF. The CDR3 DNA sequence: TGTGCCAGCAGCCTACCTGTAGGGGCCAAAAACATTCAGTACTTC.

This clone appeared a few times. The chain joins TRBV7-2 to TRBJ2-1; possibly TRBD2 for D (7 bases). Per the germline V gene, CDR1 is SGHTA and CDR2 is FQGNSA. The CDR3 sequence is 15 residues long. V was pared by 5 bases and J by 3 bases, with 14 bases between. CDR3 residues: CASSRLAGDYNEQFF. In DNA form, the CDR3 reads TGTGCCAGCAGCCGACTAGCAGGGGACTACAATGAGCAGTTCTTC. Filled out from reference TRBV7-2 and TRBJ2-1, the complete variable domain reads GAGVSQSPSNKVTEKGKDVELRCDPISGHTALYWYRQSLGQGLEFLIYFQGNSAPDKSGLPSDRFSAERTGGSVSTLTIQRTQQEDSAVYLCASSRLAGDYNEQFFGPGTRLTVL.

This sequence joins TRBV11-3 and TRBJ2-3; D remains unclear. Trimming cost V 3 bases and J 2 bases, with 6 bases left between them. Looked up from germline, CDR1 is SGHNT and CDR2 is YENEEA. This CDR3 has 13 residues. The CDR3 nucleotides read TGTGCCAGCAGCTTGAACCCCACAGATACGCAGTATTTT. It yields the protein CASSLNPTDTQYF. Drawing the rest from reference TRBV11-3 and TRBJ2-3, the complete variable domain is EAGVVQSPRYKIIEKKQPVAFWCNPISGHNTLYWYLQNLGQGPELLIRYENEEAVDDSQLPKDRFSAERLKGVDSTLKIQPAELGDSAVYLCASSLNPTDTQYFGPGTRLTVL.

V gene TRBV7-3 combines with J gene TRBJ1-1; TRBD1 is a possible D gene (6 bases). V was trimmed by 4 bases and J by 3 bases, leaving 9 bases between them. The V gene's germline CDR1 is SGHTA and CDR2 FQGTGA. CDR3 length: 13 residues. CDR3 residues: CASSSDSYTEAFF. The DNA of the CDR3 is TGTGCCAGCAGCTCGGACAGTTACACTGAAGCTTTCTTT.